This T cell receptor beta chain emerged from a study of OX40 agonist ivuxolimab in advanced cancers. Study as a whole: Hepatocellular carcinoma, melanoma, renal cell or head and neck cancer affected the dose-escalation patients. Enrollees could have had prior anti-PD-1, anti-PD-L1 or anti-CTLA-4 therapy, which 30% to 50% had received. Study findings and constraints: Expanded clones were, on average, more numerous in CD8+ T cells than in CD4+.

On this clone: Antigen specificity is unknown.

The CDR3 has 15 residues. Germline-derived CDR1 and CDR2 are MGHRA and YSYEKL. Trimming took 5 bases from V and 2 from J; bases not matched to a gene: 6. Assay used: immunoSEQ multiplex PCR; TCRdb lists only in-frame clones, some missing. Of around 79,000 clones listed, around 86% are singletons. The chain has TRBV4-1 and TRBJ2-3, with 8 bases lining up with TRBD2. The sample was CD4+ or CD8+ T cells sorted from blood, taken in a trial of the OX40 agonist ivuxolimab. The receptor's source is an adult with an advanced solid tumor such as melanoma, head and neck, liver or kidney cancer. In DNA, the CDR3 is TGCGCCAGCAGCGTGAGCGGGAGATCCACAGATACGCAGTATTTT. Translation: CASSVSGRSTDTQYF.